One and the same sample provided the 10 T cell receptor beta chains below, sequenced in a study. Libraries were prepared by immunoSEQ multiplex PCR; TCRdb keeps only in-frame clonotypes and omits some of them. The profile shows about 68,000 clones, roughly 95% of them singletons. The sequenced sample consisted of PBMCs. All receptors come from a man in his forties with rheumatoid arthritis.

The chain recombines TRBV15 with TRBJ2-7; the match to TRBD1 covers 9 bases. This CDR3 is built from 16 residues. V shed 0 bases and J 4 bases; nucleotides not matched to a gene: 7. In germline, CDR1 is LNHNV, CDR2 YYDKDF (reference sequence). The CDR3 here is CATSRDQGQGLYEQYF. The CDR3 DNA reads as TGTGCCACCAGCAGAGATCAGGGACAGGGACTTTACGAGCAGTACTTC.

V is TRBV6-5 and J is TRBJ1-5; D possibly corresponds to TRBD1 (5 bases). This CDR3 has 14 amino acids. CDR1 and CDR2 (germline): MNHEY, SVGAGI. Trimming removed 0 bases from V and 7 bases from J, with 10 bases in between. Here the CDR3 DNA reads TGTGCCAGCAGTTACTCCGCAGGGCAGCAGCCCCAGCATTTT. Its protein product is CASSYSAGQQPQHF.

The chain carries TRBV28 and TRBJ2-7, with a tentative D call TRBD1 (5 bases). V was pared by 2 bases and J by 6 bases, with 11 bases between. Germline CDR1 and CDR2: MDHEN and SYDVKM. The CDR3 covers 13 residues. The CDR3 nucleotides read TGTGCCAGCAGTTTACCTTCTAGGGGCGAGCAGTACTTC. Translation: CASSLPSRGEQYF.

CDR3 loop: CAWSVGSSFGELFF. CDR3 coding DNA: TGTGCCTGGAGTGTGGGGTCGAGCTTCGGGGAGCTGTTTTTT. V and J are TRBV30 and TRBJ2-2; unclear D gene. This CDR3 is built from 14 residues. V was cut by 0 bases and J by 7 bases, with 12 bases left in between. Germline CDR1 GTSNPN, CDR2 SVGIG (reference sequence).

The V call is TRBV6-2 or TRBV6-3, the J call TRBJ2-3; 12 bases are a match to TRBD2. This CDR3 region has 17 residues. CDR1 is MNHEY, CDR2 SVGEGT, per germline. V lost 4 bases and J lost 2; bases outside the gene matches: 7. CDR3 nucleotides: TGTGCCAGCAGTTGGACCGGACTAGCGGGATACACAGATACGCAGTATTTT. Residues: CASSWTGLAGYTDTQYF.

This chain links TRBV5-6 with TRBJ2-7; 9 positions agree with TRBD2. Germline V gene sequence: CDR1 SGHDT, CDR2 YYEEEE. The CDR3 covers 17 residues. J lost 0 bases, V lost 0 bases, and 7 bases had no gene match. The CDR3 nucleotides read TGTGCCAGCAGCTTGGGGCTAGCGGGGTACCTCTCCTACGAGCAGTACTTC. It translates to CASSLGLAGYLSYEQYF.

The chain joins TRBV5-6 to TRBJ2-3; D gene ambiguous. CDR1 is SGHDT, CDR2 YYEEEE, per germline. The CDR3 runs 16 residues. Trimming cost V 0 bases and J 4 bases, with 15 bases left between them. CDR3 region: CASSLDYADVADTQYF. DNA of the CDR3: TGTGCCAGCAGCTTGGATTATGCAGACGTCGCAGATACGCAGTATTTT.

The genes are TRBV5-6 and TRBJ2-2; D might be TRBD2 (5 bases). The V gene's germline CDR1 is SGHDT and CDR2 YYEEEE. Trimming shortened V by 0 bases and J by 6 bases, and 15 bases separated the two germline ends. CDR3 length: 16 amino acids. CDR3 in amino acids: CASSLGGFSIPGELFF. The CDR3, as DNA: TGTGCCAGCAGCTTGGGAGGGTTTTCGATCCCCGGGGAGCTGTTTTTT.

This sequence joins TRBV28 and TRBJ2-1; 8 positions match TRBD1. The V and J ends lost 7 bases and 5 bases, in that order; junction bases with no gene match: 16. This CDR3 spans 17 amino acids. Germline V gene data show CDR1 as MDHEN and CDR2 as SYDVKM. CDR3 nucleotide sequence: TGTGCCAGCATTCCACGTCCCGGACAGGGTCCCCACAATGAGCAGTTCTTC. It encodes CASIPRPGQGPHNEQFF.

The chain links TRBV7-3 to TRBJ2-2; TRBD1 agrees at 8 bases. The CDR3 is 16 residues long. The germline gives CDR1 SGHTA, CDR2 FQGTGA. Losses at the gene ends were 4 bases for V and 5 bases for J; bases not matched to a gene: 9. DNA for the CDR3: TGTGCCAGCAGCTCCCAACCCGGACAGGGAACCGGGGAGCTGTTTTTT. It translates to CASSSQPGQGTGELFF.